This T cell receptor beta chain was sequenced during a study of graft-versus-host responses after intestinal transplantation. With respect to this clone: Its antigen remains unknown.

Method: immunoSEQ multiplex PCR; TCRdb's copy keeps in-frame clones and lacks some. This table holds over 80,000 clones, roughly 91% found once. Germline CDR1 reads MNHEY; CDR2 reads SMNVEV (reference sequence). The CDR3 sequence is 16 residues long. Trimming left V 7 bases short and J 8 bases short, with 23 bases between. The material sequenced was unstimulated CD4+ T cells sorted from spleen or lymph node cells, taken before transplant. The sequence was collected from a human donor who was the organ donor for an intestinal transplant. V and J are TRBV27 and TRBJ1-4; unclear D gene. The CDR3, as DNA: TGTGCCAGCACCTACCAACGGGGAAGCCCGGGAGAAAAACTGTTTTTT. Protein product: CASTYQRGSPGEKLFF.